One and the same sample provided the 5 T cell receptor beta chains below, sequenced in a study of regulatory T cells in long-lasting Graves disease. Arm-PCR of CDR3 regions and iRepertoire HTBI primers were used to build TCR beta libraries. MiXCR was run by TCRdb on the multiplex PCR reads, yielding one entry per CDR3 protein. The sample lists about 560,000 distinct CDR3 sequences, about 16% occurring once. Time point given: newly diagnosed GD, antithyroid drugs for less than 3 months. After RNA was extracted from PBMCs, the TCR library was made from it. This same sample was also part of a study on T cells in Graves' hyperthyroidism and ophthalmopathy.

This specimen was peripheral blood mononuclear cells (PBMCs), taken at new diagnosis, from a patient treated with antithyroid drugs. Receptors originate from a man in his late teens or twenties with Graves disease.

Many counts were recorded for this clonotype. This chain links TRBV5-1 with TRBJ2-3; TRBD2 aligns across 7 bases. The J segment lost 6 bases and the V segment lost 0 bases, leaving 13 bases of the junction unmatched. The CDR3 extends over 17 amino acids. The germline CDR1 and CDR2 sequences are SGHRS and YFSETQ. CDR3 in DNA: TGCGCCAGCAGCTTGGCCCGCACTAGCGACAAAGGGGATACGCAGTATTTT. It yields the protein CASSLARTSDKGDTQYF.

Turning to this clonotype: Since a much larger clone is just one base distant, this may be a read error. V usage is TRBV28 and J usage is TRBJ2-5, with unresolved D. CDR1 and CDR2 (germline): MDHEN, SYDVKM. The ends were cut back, 6 bases at V and 11 bases at J, with 13 bases in the middle. This CDR3 contains 11 residues. CDR3 bases: TGTGCCAGCAGCTCCCCATCTGAGCAGTACTTC. It codes for CASSSPSEQYF.

This clonotype was seen only a few times. The gene calls are TRBV29-1 and TRBJ2-6; 11 bases are a match to TRBD1. Trimming cost V 6 bases and J 0 bases; bases outside gene matches: 7. The CDR3 spans 17 residues. In germline, CDR1 is SQVTM, CDR2 ANQGSEA. The CDR3 sequence: CSVSGTGGFSGANVLTF. CDR3 in DNA: TGCAGCGTCTCCGGGACAGGGGGATTCTCTGGGGCCAACGTCCTGACTTTC.

This clonotype was counted between two and nine times. This rearrangement joins TRBV29-1 to TRBJ1-5; 7 bases agree with TRBD1. CDR1 and CDR2 (germline): SQVTM, ANQGSEA. CDR3 length equals 13 residues. The J segment lost 5 bases and the V segment lost 4 bases, leaving 5 bases of the junction unmatched. CDR3 DNA sequence: TGCAGCGTTGGGACAGGAGGGGATCAGCCCCAGCATTTT. Translating it yields CSVGTGGDQPQHF.

This clonotype was seen more than once but under ten times. V is TRBV27 and J is TRBJ2-7; 11 bases are a match to TRBD2. The CDR3 loop spans 17 amino acids. V was clipped by 6 bases and J by 2 bases; unmatched bases: 12. CDR1 is MNHEY, CDR2 SMNVEV, per germline (reference sequence). The DNA of the CDR3 is TGTGCCAGCAGCACGGTAGCGGGAGGGTCCCTAACCTACGAGCAGTACTTC. Protein product: CASSTVAGGSLTYEQYF.